The TCR beta chain under discussion was sequenced for a study of regulatory T cells in long-lasting Graves disease. Study details: The study enrolled newly diagnosed Graves' patients on antithyroid drugs under 3 months.

This clonotype was seen more than once but under ten times. The V gene lost 3 bases and the J gene lost 6 bases, with 18 bases spanning the gap. The CDR3 totals 15 residues. Per the germline V gene, CDR1 is KGHSH and CDR2 is LQKENI. Time point of the sample: newly diagnosed GD, antithyroid drugs for less than 3 months. Generation of the TCR library employed RNA extracted from PBMCs. Investigators prepared the TCR beta libraries by applying iRepertoire HTBI primers and Arm-PCR of CDR3 regions. Using its own MiXCR run on the multiplex PCR reads, TCRdb lists one record per CDR3 protein. Among more than 450,000 distinct CDR3 sequences, 12% were seen once, and the ten largest hold approximately 9%. This sample was shared with a second study, whose subject was T cells in Graves' hyperthyroidism and ophthalmopathy. Per that paper: The HTBI primer set drove a first-round RT-PCR of the TCR CDR3. A 13 V-J model separated ophthalmopathy from stable hyperthyroidism.

The source is a woman aged 25 to 39 with Graves disease. The chain uses TRBV18 and TRBJ2-7; tentatively, D is TRBD2 (6 bases). The sequencing here drew on peripheral blood mononuclear cells (PBMCs), taken at new diagnosis, from a patient treated with antithyroid drugs. In DNA, the CDR3 is TGTGCCAGCTCACCTATATCCGGGAGTGCCAGCGAGCAGTACTTC. Its translation is CASSPISGSASEQYF.